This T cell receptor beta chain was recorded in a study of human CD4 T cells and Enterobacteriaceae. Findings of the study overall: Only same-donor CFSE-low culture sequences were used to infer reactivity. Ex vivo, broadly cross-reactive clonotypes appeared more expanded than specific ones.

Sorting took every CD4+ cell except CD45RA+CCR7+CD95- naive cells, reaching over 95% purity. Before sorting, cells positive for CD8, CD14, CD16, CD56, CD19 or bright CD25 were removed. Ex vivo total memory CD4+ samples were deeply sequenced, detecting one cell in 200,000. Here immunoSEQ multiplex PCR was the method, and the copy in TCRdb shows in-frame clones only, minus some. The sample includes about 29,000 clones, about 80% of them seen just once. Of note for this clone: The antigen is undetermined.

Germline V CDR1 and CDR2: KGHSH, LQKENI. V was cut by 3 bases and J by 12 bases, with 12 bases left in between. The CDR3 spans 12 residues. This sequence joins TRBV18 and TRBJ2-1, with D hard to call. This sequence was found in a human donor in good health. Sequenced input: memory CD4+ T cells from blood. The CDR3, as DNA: TGTGCCAGCTCACCGGGTGAAGGTGCGCAGTTCTTC. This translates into CASSPGEGAQFF.